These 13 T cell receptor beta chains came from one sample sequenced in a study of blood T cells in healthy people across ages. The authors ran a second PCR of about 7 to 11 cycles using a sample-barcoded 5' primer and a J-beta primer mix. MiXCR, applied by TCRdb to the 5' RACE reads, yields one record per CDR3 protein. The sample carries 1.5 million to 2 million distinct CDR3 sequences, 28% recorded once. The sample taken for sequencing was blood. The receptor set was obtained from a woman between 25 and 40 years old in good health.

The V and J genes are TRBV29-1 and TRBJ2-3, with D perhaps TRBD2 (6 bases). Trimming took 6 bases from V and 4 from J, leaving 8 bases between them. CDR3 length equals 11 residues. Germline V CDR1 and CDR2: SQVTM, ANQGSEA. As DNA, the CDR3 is TGCAGCGTGGAGGGGCCAGATACGCAGTATTTT. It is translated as CSVEGPDTQYF.

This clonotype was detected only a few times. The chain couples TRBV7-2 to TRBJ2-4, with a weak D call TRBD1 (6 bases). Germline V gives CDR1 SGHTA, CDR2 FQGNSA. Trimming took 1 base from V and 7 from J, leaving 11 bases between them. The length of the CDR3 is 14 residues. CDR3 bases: TGTGCCAGCAGCTTAGGCACAGGGAATAACATTCAGTACTTC. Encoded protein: CASSLGTGNNIQYF.

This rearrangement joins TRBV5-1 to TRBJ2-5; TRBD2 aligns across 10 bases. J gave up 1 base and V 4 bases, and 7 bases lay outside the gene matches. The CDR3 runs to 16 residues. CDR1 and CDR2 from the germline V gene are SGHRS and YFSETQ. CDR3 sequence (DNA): TGCGCCAGCAGCATAGGGACTAGCGTTTCCCAAGAGACCCAGTACTTC. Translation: CASSIGTSVSQETQYF.

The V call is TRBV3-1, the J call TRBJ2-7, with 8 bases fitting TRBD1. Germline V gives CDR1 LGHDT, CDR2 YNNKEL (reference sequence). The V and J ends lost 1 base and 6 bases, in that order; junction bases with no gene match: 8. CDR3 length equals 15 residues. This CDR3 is CASSQGGTGNFEQYF. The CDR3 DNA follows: TGTGCCAGCAGCCAAGGTGGGACAGGAAATTTCGAGCAGTACTTC.

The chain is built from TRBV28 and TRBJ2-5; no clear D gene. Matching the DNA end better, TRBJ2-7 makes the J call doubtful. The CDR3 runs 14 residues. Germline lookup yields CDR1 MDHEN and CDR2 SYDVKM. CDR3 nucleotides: TGTGCCAGCAGTTTATCCGCCAGTCGAAGCGAGCAGTACTTC. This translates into CASSLSASRSEQYF.

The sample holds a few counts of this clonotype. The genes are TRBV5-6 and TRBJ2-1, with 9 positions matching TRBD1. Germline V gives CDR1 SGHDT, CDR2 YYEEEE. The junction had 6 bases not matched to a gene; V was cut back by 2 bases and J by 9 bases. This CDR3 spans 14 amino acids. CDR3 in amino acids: CASSFTGGVVEQFF. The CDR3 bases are TGTGCCAGCAGCTTTACAGGGGGCGTCGTTGAGCAGTTCTTC.

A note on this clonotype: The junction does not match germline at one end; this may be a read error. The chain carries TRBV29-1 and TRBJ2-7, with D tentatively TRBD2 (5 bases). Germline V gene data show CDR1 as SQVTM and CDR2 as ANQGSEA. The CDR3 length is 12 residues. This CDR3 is CGVEGSSYEQYF. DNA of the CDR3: TGCGGCGTTGAGGGCTCCAGCTACGAGCAGTACTTC.

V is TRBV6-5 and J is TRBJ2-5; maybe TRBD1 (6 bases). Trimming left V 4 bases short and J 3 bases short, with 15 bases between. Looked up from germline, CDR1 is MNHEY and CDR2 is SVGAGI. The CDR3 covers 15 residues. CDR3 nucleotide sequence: TGTGCCAGCAGTTTGGGGACACCCGGGGAAGAGACCCAGTACTTC. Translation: CASSLGTPGEETQYF.

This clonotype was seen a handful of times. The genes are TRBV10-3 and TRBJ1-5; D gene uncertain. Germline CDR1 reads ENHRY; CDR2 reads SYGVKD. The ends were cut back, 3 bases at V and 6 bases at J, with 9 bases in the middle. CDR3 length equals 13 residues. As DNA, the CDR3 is TGTGCCATCAGTGACCCGAGTGGTCAGCCCCAGCATTTT. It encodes CAISDPSGQPQHF.

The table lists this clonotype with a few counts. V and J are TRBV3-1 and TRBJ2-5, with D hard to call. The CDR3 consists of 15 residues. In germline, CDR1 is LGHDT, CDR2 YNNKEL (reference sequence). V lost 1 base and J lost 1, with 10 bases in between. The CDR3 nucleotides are TGTGCCAGCAGCCAAGGACCTAACTCCCAAGAGACCCAGTACTTC. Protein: CASSQGPNSQETQYF.

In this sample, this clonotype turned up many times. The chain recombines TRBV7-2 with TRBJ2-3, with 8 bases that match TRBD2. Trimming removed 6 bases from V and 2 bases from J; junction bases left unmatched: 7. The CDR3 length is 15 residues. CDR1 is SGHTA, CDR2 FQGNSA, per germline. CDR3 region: CASSRGGRSTDTQYF. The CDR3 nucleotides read TGTGCCAGCAGTCGCGGGGGGCGATCCACAGATACGCAGTATTTT.

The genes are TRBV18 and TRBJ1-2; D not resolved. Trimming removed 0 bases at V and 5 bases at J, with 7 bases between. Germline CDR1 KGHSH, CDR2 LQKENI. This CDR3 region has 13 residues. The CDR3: CASSPPSTYGYTF. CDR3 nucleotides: TGTGCCAGCTCACCACCAAGCACGTATGGCTACACCTTC.

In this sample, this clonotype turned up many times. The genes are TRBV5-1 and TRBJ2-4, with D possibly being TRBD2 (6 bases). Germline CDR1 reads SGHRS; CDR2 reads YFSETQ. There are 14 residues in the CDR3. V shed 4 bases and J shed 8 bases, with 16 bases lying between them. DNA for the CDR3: TGCGCCAGCAGCGGAGAAGGGACTGGGGACATTCAGTACTTC. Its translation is CASSGEGTGDIQYF.